This T cell receptor (beta chain) was found in a study of blood T cell repertoires in COVID-19 (dated by TCRdb to the early 2020s). For context, the study as a whole: The collaborator samples originated in the United States, Italy and Spain and spanned the acute and convalescent phases of COVID-19. The samples were drawn from two sources: the first 160 participants of the ongoing ImmuneRACE study, and approximately 1,300 subjects contributed by 6 global collaborators. A freely available public database, intended as a resource for researchers studying the immune response to SARS-CoV-2, is where the repertoires were released. Where HLA class I and class II types were available, the types were taken from metadata supplied by the sample provider, not from assay-based typing. Subjects who had been exposed to COVID-19, were actively infected with it, or had recovered from it provided the deeply sampled blood TCRbeta repertoires that made up the dataset. The prospective study material was composed of cDNA or gDNA derived from T cells, B-cell-depleted T cells, or PBMCs. The sample metadata nearly always contained a de-identified subject ID, COVID-19 status, age in years and sex. The research as a whole found: How much clinical and demographic metadata was included differed by source and by participant, and the metadata was provided uncurated.

As for this clone: What this receptor recognizes is not known. One end of the junction varies from germline; a read error may be responsible.

TCRbeta CDR3 regions were amplified from genomic DNA by means of the immunoSEQ Assay, a bias-controlled multiplex PCR. From the authors' description of their analysis: Nucleated cell counts per sample were estimated from amplification of reference gene primers within the assay. To quantify the absolute abundance of each unique TCRbeta CDR3 rearrangement, sequence reads were collapsed and filtered. For each sample, productive Simpson clonality was calculated as the square root of Simpson's diversity index over productive rearrangements. Here the immuneACCESS table is served through TCRdb, limited to in-frame sequences with V and J called. Missing clones are a known gap in these copies; in checked studies unresolved V genes cover under half, and the rest lacks a known reason. That table gives V, J and clone size, and the DNA gave D and trimming. This sample holds about 68,000 clones; around 88% were observed only once. The ten largest clones represent about 6% of the sample.

CDR1 and CDR2, looked up from the germline V gene, are SNHLY and FYNNEI. The CDR3 covers 14 residues, taking in both the cysteine and the phenylalanine. Of all the DNA, just the CDR3 is kept, 42 bases in frame from base 1. One collaborating source in Seattle enrolled patients during active infection and followed them longitudinally through the course of disease. Collaborating institutions collected whole blood in K2EDTA tubes following their own protocols. For TCRbeta analysis, collaborators shipped samples as frozen whole blood, isolated PBMCs, or DNA extracted from either of those sample types. Sequenced: peripheral blood. The rearranged segments are TRBV2 and TRBJ1-2; TRBD1 is a possible D gene, resting on 5 matching bases. This sequence was found in a man older than 75 with COVID-19, enrolled during active disease. The CDR3 protein: CASREGQVNYGYTF. The sequenced DNA: TGTGCCAGCAGGGAAGGACAAGTTAACTATGGCTACACCTTC.